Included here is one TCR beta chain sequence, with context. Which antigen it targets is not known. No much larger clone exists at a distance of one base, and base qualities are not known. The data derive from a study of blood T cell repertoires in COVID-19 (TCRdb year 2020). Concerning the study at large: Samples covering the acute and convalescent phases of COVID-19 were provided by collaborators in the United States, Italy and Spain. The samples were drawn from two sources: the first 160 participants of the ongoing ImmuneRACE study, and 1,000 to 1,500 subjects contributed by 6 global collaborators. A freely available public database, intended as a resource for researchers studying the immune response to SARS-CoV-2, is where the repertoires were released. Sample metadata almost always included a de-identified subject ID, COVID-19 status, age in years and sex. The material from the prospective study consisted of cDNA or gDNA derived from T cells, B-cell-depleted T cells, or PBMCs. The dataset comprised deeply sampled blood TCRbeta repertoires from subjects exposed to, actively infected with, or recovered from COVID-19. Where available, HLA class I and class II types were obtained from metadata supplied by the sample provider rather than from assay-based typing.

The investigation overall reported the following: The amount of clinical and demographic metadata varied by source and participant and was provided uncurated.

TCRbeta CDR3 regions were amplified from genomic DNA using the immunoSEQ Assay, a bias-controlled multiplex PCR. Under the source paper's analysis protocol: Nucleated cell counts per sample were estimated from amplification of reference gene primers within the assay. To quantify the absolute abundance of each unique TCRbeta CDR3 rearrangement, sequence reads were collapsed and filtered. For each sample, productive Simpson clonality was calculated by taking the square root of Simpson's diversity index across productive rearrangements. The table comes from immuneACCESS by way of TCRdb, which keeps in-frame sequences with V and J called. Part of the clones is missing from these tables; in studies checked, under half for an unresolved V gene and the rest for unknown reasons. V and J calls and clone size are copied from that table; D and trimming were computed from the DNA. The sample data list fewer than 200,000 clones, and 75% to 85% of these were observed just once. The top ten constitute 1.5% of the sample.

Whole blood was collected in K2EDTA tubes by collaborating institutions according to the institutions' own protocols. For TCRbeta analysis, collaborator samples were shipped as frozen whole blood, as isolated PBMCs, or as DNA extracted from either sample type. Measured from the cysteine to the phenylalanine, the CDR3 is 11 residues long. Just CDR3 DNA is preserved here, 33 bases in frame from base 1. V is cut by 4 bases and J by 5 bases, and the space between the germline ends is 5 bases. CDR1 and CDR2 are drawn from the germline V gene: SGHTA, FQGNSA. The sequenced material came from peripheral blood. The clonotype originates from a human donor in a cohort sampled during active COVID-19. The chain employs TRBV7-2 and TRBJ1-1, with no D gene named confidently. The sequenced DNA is TGTGCCAGCAGCTACTTAACTGAAGCTTTCTTT. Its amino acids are CASSYLTEAFF.